These T cell receptor beta chains were read from a single sample in a study of blood T cell repertoires in COVID-19. Profiled with immunoSEQ multiplex PCR; TCRdb holds only in-frame clones, not every one. The repertoire holds about 35,000 clones, with roughly 85% as singletons. The sample consisted of peripheral blood. The receptors stem from a man between 60 and 70 years old with active or convalescent COVID-19. Both conserved end residues are trimmed from each CDR3.

>TRBV10-3
AISDSGVGNQPQH
>TRBV6-5
ASSYEAPAKNIQY
>TRBV6-6
ASSPTGSSYNEQF
>TRBV6-5
ASSFQTSGRTIEQF
>TRBV19
ASSMIGTYNEKLF
>TRBV12-3/TRBV12-4
ASSFAAHNEQF
>TRBV7-2
ASSLGLTGTEAF
>TRBV29-1
SVGQGQSSGNTIY
>TRBV10-3
AISQTGMYTEAF
>TRBV7-9
ASSSGLAEYNEQF
>TRBV9
ASSGRGKGNTIY
>TRBV5-5
ASSSGTGFNQETQY
>TRBV28
ASSLLSPAGDQETQY
>TRBV3-1/TRBV3-2
ASSQDGRLGGSISGNTIY
>TRBV29-1
SVEGSQSEAF
>TRBV5-1
ASSLVGRGPDTQY
>TRBV7-9
ASSLNPPPAPLH
>TRBV7-8
ASSFSLGADTQY
>TRBV7-9
ASSFPSSGNTIY
>TRBV5-6
ASSLGATNEKLF
>TRBV14
ASSRERGTQY
>TRBV29-1
SVRGGNTIY
>TRBV5-1
ASSLGLAGGFYNEQF
>TRBV5-1
ASSLADRDNSPLH
>TRBV5-1
ASSLDGMNQPQH
>TRBV7-9
ASSLGRVEQPQH
>TRBV27
ASSLGRTSGKTEQF
>TRBV4-1
ASSQAAGQTLVSYNEQF
>TRBV7-9
ASSPQESSNQPQH
>TRBV24-1
ATSDLAGGRDEQF
>TRBV23-1
ATELRQRLSGSRTGELF
>TRBV19
ASSIVDTGQYGYT
>TRBV7-8
ASSLAQGGTEAF
>TRBV24-1
ATSTGVQETQY
>TRBV28
ASSFREVNEKLF
>TRBV6-6
ASSSGGGWEGETQY
>TRBV6-5
ASSSRGGYGYT
>TRBV7-2
ASSFSNEQF
>TRBV7-9
ASSLSDRDEQF
>TRBV5-5
ASSLDRDTEAF
>TRBV5-1
ASSLDGRPQETQY
>TRBV2
ASSPIRGNTEAF
>TRBV28
ASSSQRGSSYNEQF